The 27 T cell receptor beta chains reported below all come from one sample, sequenced in a study of blood T cells in healthy people across ages. The second PCR ran about 6 to 12 cycles with a sample-barcoded 5' primer and J-beta primers. Each CDR3 protein gets one entry after TCRdb re-called the 5' RACE reads with MiXCR. Of 800,000 to 950,000 distinct CDR3 sequences in the sample, roughly 50% were seen once. The sample comprised blood. The receptor set was obtained from a young man in good health.

In this sample, this clonotype turned up a few times. V is TRBV20-1 and J is TRBJ1-4; D call uncertain. The V gene's germline CDR1 is DFQATT and CDR2 SNEGSKA (reference sequence). Trimming left V 3 bases short and J 8 bases short, with 4 bases between. CDR3 length: 10 amino acids. CDR3 amino acids: CSASREKLFF. CDR3 coding DNA: TGCAGTGCTAGCAGGGAAAAACTGTTTTTT.

The sample holds a few counts of this clonotype. The rearrangement uses TRBV25-1 and TRBJ2-5, with TRBD1 as a possible D gene (5 bases). CDR1 and CDR2 from the germline V gene are MGHDK and SYGVNS. The V end lost 6 bases, the J end lost 1 base, and 9 bases lay between the germline ends. CDR3 length equals 13 residues. The CDR3 DNA follows: TGTGCCAGCAGAGGCAGGGTCCAAGAGACCCAGTACTTC. This sequence encodes CASRGRVQETQYF.

The chain employs TRBV20-1 and TRBJ2-1; D possibly corresponds to TRBD1 (6 bases). Germline loops: CDR1 DFQATT, CDR2 SNEGSKA (reference sequence). This CDR3 comprises 15 residues. Trimming took 1 base from V and 4 from J, leaving 14 bases between them. The CDR3 is CSARGGGGLYNEQFF. The CDR3 DNA sequence: TGCAGTGCTAGAGGAGGTGGGGGCCTATACAATGAGCAGTTCTTC.

This clonotype showed up many times. The chain employs TRBV4-3 and TRBJ2-7; no clear D gene. The CDR3 is 13 amino acids. Between the trimmed V and J ends, which lost 0 bases and 4 bases, there was a span of 7 bases. Germline V gene data show CDR1 as LGHNA and CDR2 as YSLEER. The CDR3 spells CASSQDDGYEQYF. The CDR3 DNA reads as TGCGCCAGCAGCCAAGACGACGGGTACGAGCAGTACTTC.

This chain joins TRBV12-5 and TRBJ1-5, with D perhaps matching TRBD1 (5 bases). CDR1 LGHNT and CDR2 FRNRAP come from the germline V gene. This CDR3 has 14 residues. The ends were cut back, 5 bases at V and 4 bases at J, with 12 bases in the middle. The CDR3 DNA sequence: TGTGCTAGTGGTAGTCAGGGAACAAATCAGCCCCAGCATTTT. Protein product: CASGSQGTNQPQHF.

The chain is built from TRBV5-1 and TRBJ2-3; 8 bases are shared with TRBD1. This CDR3 spans 16 amino acids. The V gene end was trimmed by 0 bases and the J gene end by 2 bases; junction bases not matched to a gene: 5. The germline V gene encodes CDR1 SGHRS and CDR2 YFSETQ. CDR3 in amino acids: CASSLGGQGATDTQYF. The CDR3 nucleotides are TGCGCCAGCAGCTTGGGAGGCCAGGGGGCCACAGATACGCAGTATTTT. The full variable domain, its missing parts supplied by reference TRBV5-1 and TRBJ2-3, is KAGVTQTPRYLIKTRGQQVTLSCSPISGHRSVSWYQQTPGQGLQFLFEYFSETQRNKGNFPGRFSGRQFSNSRSEMNVSTLELGDSALYLCASSLGGQGATDTQYFGPGTRLTVL.

The chain links TRBV7-2 to TRBJ2-7, with a possible D match to TRBD1 (6 bases). CDR1 SGHTA and CDR2 FQGNSA come from the germline V gene. The CDR3 runs 16 residues. V shed 1 base and J shed 0 bases, with 13 bases lying between them. The CDR3 DNA reads TGTACCAGCAGCTTAGTCTTCGGACAGAGCTCCTACGAGCAGTACTTC. It yields the protein CTSSLVFGQSSYEQYF.

This clonotype was observed many times. The chain joins TRBV9 to TRBJ2-1; TRBD2 is a possible D gene (5 bases). Germline-derived CDR1 and CDR2 are SGDLS and YYNGEE. Trimming cost V 4 bases and J 0 bases, with 11 bases left between them. The CDR3 loop spans 15 amino acids. CDR3: CASSPRDRSYNEQFF. For the CDR3, the DNA is TGTGCCAGCAGCCCCCGGGATCGCTCCTACAATGAGCAGTTCTTC.

This sequence joins TRBV7-2 and TRBJ2-1; TRBD2 agrees at 11 bases. This CDR3 region has 15 residues. Germline values: CDR1 SGHTA, CDR2 FQGNSA. The V segment lost 5 bases and the J segment 2 bases; nucleotides outside the gene matches: 2. CDR3 residues: CASSGLAGAYNEQFF. CDR3 DNA: TGTGCCAGCAGCGGACTAGCGGGTGCCTACAATGAGCAGTTCTTC.

This rearrangement joins TRBV11-1 to TRBJ2-5; D might be TRBD1 or TRBD2, each matching 5 bases. The CDR3 is made up of 15 amino acids. The V gene lost 0 bases and the J gene lost 11 bases, with 19 bases spanning the gap. The V gene's germline CDR1 is SGHAT and CDR2 FQDESV (reference sequence). Here the CDR3 reads CASSLARGQGGEQYF. DNA for the CDR3: TGTGCCAGCAGCTTAGCTCGCGGGCAGGGCGGTGAGCAGTACTTC.

A note on this clonotype: At one end the junction does not follow the germline gene, possibly because of a read error. The V call is TRBV29-1, the J call TRBJ2-1; D not resolved. This CDR3 comprises 11 residues. Germline CDR1 SQVTM, CDR2 ANQGSEA. Here the CDR3 reads CSVASYDEQFF. CDR3 coding DNA: TGCAGCGTTGCATCCTACGATGAGCAGTTCTTC.

The chain links TRBV4-1 to TRBJ2-3; D remains ambiguous. V dropped 2 bases and J dropped 6 bases, with 12 bases sitting between them. Germline CDR1 and CDR2: MGHRA and YSYEKL. The CDR3 consists of 14 residues. CDR3 residues: CASSQKQLSDTQYF. CDR3 sequence (DNA): TGCGCCAGCAGCCAAAAGCAGCTCTCGGATACGCAGTATTTT.

The CDR3 sequence: CASSQDATGSLTDTQYF. The CDR3 DNA sequence: TGCGCCAGCAGCCAAGATGCGACAGGGTCGCTGACAGATACGCAGTATTTT. This rearrangement joins TRBV4-1 to TRBJ2-3, with 7 bases lining up with TRBD1. The CDR3 contains 17 residues. Germline V gene data show CDR1 as MGHRA and CDR2 as YSYEKL. Unmatched junction bases numbered 9, after V lost 0 bases and J lost 3 bases.

This clonotype showed up just a few times. The chain is built from TRBV6-2 or TRBV6-3 and TRBJ2-5; TRBD1 agrees at 7 bases. The tail of the sequence fits TRBJ2-7 better, so the J call may be wrong. Germline V CDR1 and CDR2: MNHEY, SVGEGT. The CDR3 totals 15 residues. CDR3 DNA sequence: TGTGCCAGCAGTTACTTCCGACAGGGACAATACGAGCAGTACTTC. It yields the protein CASSYFRQGQYEQYF.

V and J are TRBV3-1 and TRBJ2-1; 10 nucleotides match TRBD2. Germline-derived CDR1 and CDR2 are LGHDT and YNNKEL (reference sequence). This CDR3 is 16 amino acids long. V was pared by 2 bases and J by 5 bases, with 6 bases of the junction left unmatched. DNA of the CDR3: TGTGCCAGCAGCCAAACCTCTAGCGGGGGAAACAATGAGCAGTTCTTC. Translation: CASSQTSSGGNNEQFF.

The V gene is TRBV7-8, the J gene TRBJ1-2; TRBD1 matches 8 bases. Trimming at V came to 4 bases and at J to 4 bases, leaving 5 bases not matched to a gene. Germline CDR1 and CDR2: SGHVS and FQNEAQ. The CDR3 totals 14 residues. CDR3 amino acids: CASSWRDRSYGYTF. For the CDR3, the DNA is TGTGCCAGCAGCTGGCGGGACAGGAGCTATGGCTACACCTTC.

The J gene is TRBJ1-5, the V gene TRBV12-3 or TRBV12-4; no definite D call. The V end lost 4 bases, the J end lost 7 bases, and 14 bases lay between the germline ends. CDR3 size: 14 residues. CDR3 region: CASSSRPGGQPQHF. In DNA form, the CDR3 reads TGTGCCAGCAGTTCCCGGCCAGGCGGACAGCCCCAGCATTTT.

Many counts were recorded for this clonotype. The V and J genes are TRBV27 and TRBJ1-2; D may be TRBD1 (5 bases). The CDR3 is made up of 15 amino acids. Germline V lookup: CDR1 MNHEY, CDR2 SMNVEV (reference sequence). Trimming cost V 6 bases and J 6 bases, with 20 bases left between them. Written as DNA, the CDR3 is TGTGCCAGCAGCTCGCCCGCACTGGGGGTTGATGGCTACACCTTC. Its protein is CASSSPALGVDGYTF.

The chain carries TRBV20-1 and TRBJ2-1; the match to TRBD1 covers 10 bases. The CDR3 length is 14 residues. V gave up 6 bases and J gave up 3 bases; unmatched junction bases: 5. From germline, CDR1 is DFQATT and CDR2 SNEGSKA (reference sequence). The CDR3 DNA reads as TGCAGTGCGGCCGGGACAGGGGACTACAATGAGCAGTTCTTC. Protein: CSAAGTGDYNEQFF.

The rearrangement joins TRBV24-1 to TRBJ2-1; possibly TRBD2 for D (6 bases). This CDR3 region has 14 residues. V gave up 5 bases and J gave up 6 bases, with 13 bases separating them. In germline, CDR1 is KGHDR, CDR2 SFDVKD. CDR3 sequence reads: CATSVSGTSNEQFF. The CDR3 DNA reads as TGTGCCACCAGTGTCTCAGGGACTTCCAATGAGCAGTTCTTC.

Worth noting for this clonotype: This may stem from a read error, because a much larger clone lies one nucleotide away. The chain combines TRBV20-1 with TRBJ2-7; 8 nucleotides align to TRBD1. The CDR3 covers 14 residues. CDR1 is DFQATT, CDR2 SNEGSKA, per germline (reference sequence). V dropped 6 bases and J dropped 7; count of bases not matched to a gene: 14. As DNA, the CDR3 is TGCAGTGCACCGGGACAGGCGGCCTACAATGAGCAGTACTTC. Translated: CSAPGQAAYNEQYF.

The chain joins TRBV4-1 to TRBJ2-3, with a possible D match to TRBD2 (7 bases). The length of the CDR3 is 16 residues. Germline V gives CDR1 MGHRA, CDR2 YSYEKL. Trimming removed 4 bases at V and 2 bases at J, with 16 bases between. The CDR3 region is CASSLVGGAVTDTQYF. The CDR3 DNA is TGCGCCAGCAGCCTCGTTGGGGGGGCGGTCACAGATACGCAGTATTTT.

This clonotype was counted at least ten times. CDR3 amino acids: CASSQGLAGAYEQYF. CDR3 sequence (DNA): TGTGCCAGCAGCCAAGGTCTAGCGGGGGCCTACGAGCAGTACTTC. The chain couples TRBV3-1 to TRBJ2-7, with 10 bases aligning to TRBD2. Germline loops: CDR1 LGHDT, CDR2 YNNKEL (reference sequence). Losses at the gene ends were 1 base for V and 2 bases for J; bases not matched to a gene: 2. The CDR3 length is 15 residues.

This clonotype was seen more than once but under ten times. This sequence joins TRBV15 and TRBJ1-5; a possible D gene is TRBD1 (6 bases). V lost 3 bases, J lost 4 bases, and 13 bases lay in between. CDR1 LNHNV and CDR2 YYDKDF come from the germline V gene (reference sequence). The CDR3 has 15 amino acids. In DNA, the CDR3 is TGTGCCACCAGCAGGGAGGACAGTGCTAATCAGCCCCAGCATTTT. Protein sequence: CATSREDSANQPQHF.

This rearrangement joins TRBV10-3 to TRBJ1-2; D remains unclear. The CDR3 is made up of 11 amino acids. CDR1 is ENHRY, CDR2 SYGVKD, per germline. V lost 3 bases and J lost 7, with 6 bases in between. This CDR3 is CAISDGVGYTF. CDR3 in DNA: TGTGCCATCAGTGACGGGGTTGGCTACACCTTC.

This clonotype was counted ten times or more. The rearrangement links TRBV20-1 to TRBJ1-6, with D possibly matching TRBD1 (5 bases). CDR1 DFQATT and CDR2 SNEGSKA come from the germline V gene (reference sequence). The V end was cut by 0 bases, the J end by 7 bases, with 13 bases between. CDR3 length: 15 residues. DNA of the CDR3: TGCAGTGCTAGAGATTCAGGGCGGGGGAATTCACCCCTCCACTTT. It codes for CSARDSGRGNSPLHF.

This clonotype occurred once. This chain links TRBV18 with TRBJ1-4; D unresolved. Trimming took off 0 bases at V and 0 bases at J, with 11 bases between the two ends. The CDR3 extends over 17 amino acids. Germline assignment: CDR1 KGHSH and CDR2 LQKENI. The CDR3, as DNA: TGTGCCAGCTCACCACCCGCCGGGGATGCAACTAATGAAAAACTGTTTTTT. It translates to CASSPPAGDATNEKLFF.